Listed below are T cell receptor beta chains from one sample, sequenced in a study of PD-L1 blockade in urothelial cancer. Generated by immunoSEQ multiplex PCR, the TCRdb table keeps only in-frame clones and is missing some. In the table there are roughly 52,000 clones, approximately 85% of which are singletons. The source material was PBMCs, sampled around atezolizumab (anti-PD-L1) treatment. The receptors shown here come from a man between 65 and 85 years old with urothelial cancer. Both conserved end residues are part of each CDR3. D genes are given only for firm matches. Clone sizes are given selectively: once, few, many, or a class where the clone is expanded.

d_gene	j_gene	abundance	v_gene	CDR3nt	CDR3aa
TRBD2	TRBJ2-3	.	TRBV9	TGTGCCAGCAGTTATGAACTAGCGGGAGCAGATACGCAGTATTTT	CASSYELAGADTQYF
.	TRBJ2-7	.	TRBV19	TGTGCCAGTAGTGTGGACTACTACTACGAGCAGTACTTC	CASSVDYYYEQYF
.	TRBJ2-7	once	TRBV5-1	TGCGCCAGCAGCCCAGGGGCCGTCTCCTACGAGCAGTACTTC	CASSPGAVSYEQYF
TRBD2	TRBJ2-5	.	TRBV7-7	TGTGCTAGCAGCCCGGGGGGACTAGCGGGAGTGGGGGAGACCCAGTACTTC	CASSPGGLAGVGETQYF
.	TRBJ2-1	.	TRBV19	TGTGCCAGTAGTATATGGGAGGGGGACCCCTACAATGAGCAGTTCTTC	CASSIWEGDPYNEQFF
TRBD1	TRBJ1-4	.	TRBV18	TGTGCCAGCTCACCGCCCGGGACAGGGTATGAAAAACTGTTTTTT	CASSPPGTGYEKLFF
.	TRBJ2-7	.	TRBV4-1	TGCGCCAGCAGCCAAGGCTTAGCGTACGAGCAGTACTTC	CASSQGLAYEQYF
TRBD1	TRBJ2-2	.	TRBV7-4	TGTGCCAGGTGGTGGGGGACAGGGCACACCGGGGAGCTGTTTTTT	CARWWGTGHTGELFF
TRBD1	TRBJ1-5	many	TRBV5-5	TGTGCCAGCAGCTTGGCCGAACAGGGGATTAGCAATCAGCCCCAGCATTTT	CASSLAEQGISNQPQHF
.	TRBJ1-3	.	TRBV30	TGTGCCTTGGCGTCAGCTACGGGAGGAAACACCATATATTTT	CALASATGGNTIYF
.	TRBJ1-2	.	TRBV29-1	TGCAGCGTTGACCCGGGGGGCCGCTATGGCTACACCTTC	CSVDPGGRYGYTF
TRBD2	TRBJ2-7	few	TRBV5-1	TGCGCCAGCAGCTATAATAGCGGGAGGGATCGATCGCAGTACTTC	CASSYNSGRDRSQYF
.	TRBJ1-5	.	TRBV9	TGTGCCAGCAGCGTAGATGGCGGGAATCAGCCCCAGCATTTT	CASSVDGGNQPQHF
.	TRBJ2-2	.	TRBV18	TGTGCCAGCTCGCGCGGCAAAGGGGCTGAGAACACCGGGGAGCTGTTTTTT	CASSRGKGAENTGELFF
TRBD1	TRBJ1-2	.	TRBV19	TGTGCCAGTAGTTCACGGGACAGGGTGGATAGCTACACCTTC	CASSSRDRVDSYTF
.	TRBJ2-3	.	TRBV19	TGTGCCAGTAGTATTGCCGTCTCTAGCGTGCTCAACACAGATACGCAGTATTTT	CASSIAVSSVLNTDTQYF
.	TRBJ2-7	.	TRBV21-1	TGTGCCAGCAGCAAAGGGCGTTCTTCCTACAGTGCCTACGAGCAGTACTTC	CASSKGRSSYSAYEQYF
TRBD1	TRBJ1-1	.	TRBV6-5	TGTGCCAGCAGTTACTCGACCAGGGGGACTGAAGCTTTCTTT	CASSYSTRGTEAFF
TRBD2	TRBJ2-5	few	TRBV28	TGTGCCAGCAGTTCGCCCTCCACCGGAGCGGGAGGGCCCCAAGAGACCCAGTACTTC	CASSSPSTGAGGPQETQYF
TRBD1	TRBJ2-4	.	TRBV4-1	TGCGCCAGCAGCCAAGGGGTGGGACAGGGTGTAGCCAAAAACATTCAGTACTTC	CASSQGVGQGVAKNIQYF
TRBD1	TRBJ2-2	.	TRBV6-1	TGTGCCAGCGTCGGGACAGGGGGAATCACCGGGGAGCTGTTTTTT	CASVGTGGITGELFF
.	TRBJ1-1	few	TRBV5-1	TGCGCCAGCAGCGACGACAGGCAGGGCAAAAATGAAGCTTTCTTT	CASSDDRQGKNEAFF
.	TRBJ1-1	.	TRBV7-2	TGTGCCAGCAGCCTCGACATGAACACTGAAGCTTTCTTT	CASSLDMNTEAFF
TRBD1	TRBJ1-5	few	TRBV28	TGTGCCAGCAGTTTCCCGGGACAGGGAGTGCCCCAGCATTTT	CASSFPGQGVPQHF
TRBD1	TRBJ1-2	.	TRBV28	TGTGCCAGCAGTGCGCCCGGGACAGGGGGCATCGATTCCCATGGCTACACCTTC	CASSAPGTGGIDSHGYTF
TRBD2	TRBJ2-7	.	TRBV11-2	TGTGCCAGCAGCTTAGGATGGGGACTAGCGGAATCCTACGAGCAGTACTTC	CASSLGWGLAESYEQYF
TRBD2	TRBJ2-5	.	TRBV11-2	TGTGCCAGCAGCTCCCCGGGACTAGCGGGAGGTAACCAAGAGACCCAGTACTTC	CASSSPGLAGGNQETQYF
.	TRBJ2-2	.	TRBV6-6	TGTGCCAGCAGTTACATTTCAGGCGGGGAGCTGTTTTTT	CASSYISGGELFF
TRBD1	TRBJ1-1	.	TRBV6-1	TGTGCCAGCAGTTATGACAGGGACGGCACTGAAGCTTTCTTT	CASSYDRDGTEAFF
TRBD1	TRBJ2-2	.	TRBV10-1	TGCGCCAGCAGCAGAGACCACAGGGGTGGTTTCGGGGAGCTGTTTTTT	CASSRDHRGGFGELFF
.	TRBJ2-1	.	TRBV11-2	TGTGCCAGCAGCTTAGATGGGGGAGCGGGCGAGCAGTTCTTC	CASSLDGGAGEQFF
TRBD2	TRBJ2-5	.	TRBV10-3	TGTGCCATCAGGGGACTAGCGGAGCCAGGAGAGACCCAGTACTTC	CAIRGLAEPGETQYF
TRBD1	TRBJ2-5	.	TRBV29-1	TGCAGCGTAGAGACCGGACAGGGGGCACGAGAGACCCAGTACTTC	CSVETGQGARETQYF
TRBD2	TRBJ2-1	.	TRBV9	TGTGCCAGCAGCCCCCTGGTAGGTAGCGGGGACCACAATGAGCAGTTCTTC	CASSPLVGSGDHNEQFF
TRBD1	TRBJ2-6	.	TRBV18	TGTGCCAGCTCACCCGGACAGGCCGGGGCCAACGTCCTGACTTTC	CASSPGQAGANVLTF
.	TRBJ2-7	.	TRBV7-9	TGTGCCAGCAGCCCCTTTGAGCAGGGCACGAACGAGCAGTACTTC	CASSPFEQGTNEQYF
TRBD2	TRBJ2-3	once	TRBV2	TGTGCCAGCAGTGACATGGGACTAGCTTTCACAGATACGCAGTATTTT	CASSDMGLAFTDTQYF
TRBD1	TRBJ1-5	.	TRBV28	TGTGCCAGCAGGACAGGGGATCAGCCCCAGCATTTT	CASRTGDQPQHF
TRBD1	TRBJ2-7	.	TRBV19	TGTGCCAGTAGGACCACCGGGACAGGGACCTACGAGCAGTACTTC	CASRTTGTGTYEQYF
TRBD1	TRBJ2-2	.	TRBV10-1	TGCGCCAGCAGCCTGACAGGGGGGGAGCTGTTTTTT	CASSLTGGELFF
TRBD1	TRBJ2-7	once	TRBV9	TGTGCCAGCAGCGATACTTACAGGGGCAACGAGCAGTACTTC	CASSDTYRGNEQYF
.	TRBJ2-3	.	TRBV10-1	TGCGCCAGCAGTCACAAGGGGGATACGCAGTATTTT	CASSHKGDTQYF
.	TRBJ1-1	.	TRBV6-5	TGTGCCAGCAGTGCCCGGGGGGGCGAGGACACTGAAGCTTTCTTT	CASSARGGEDTEAFF
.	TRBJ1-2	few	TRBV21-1	TGTGCCAGTGCACAGGGGGACAACTATGGCTACACCTTC	CASAQGDNYGYTF
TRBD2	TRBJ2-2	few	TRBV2	TGTGCCAGCTCCTCTAGCGGGGGAACCGGGGAGCTGTTTTTT	CASSSSGGTGELFF
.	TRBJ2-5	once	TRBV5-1	TGCGCCAGCAGCTTGCAGCGAGAGACCCAGTACTTC	CASSLQRETQYF
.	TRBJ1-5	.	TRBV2	TGTGCCAGCAGCGTAGGGGATCAGCCCCAGCATTTT	CASSVGDQPQHF
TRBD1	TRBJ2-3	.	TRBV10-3	TGTGCCATCAGCCGGACAGGGATTTTGGATACGCAGTATTTT	CAISRTGILDTQYF
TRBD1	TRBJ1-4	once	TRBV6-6	TGTGCCAGCAGTTACAGGGGGCAGGGTGAAAAACTGTTTTTT	CASSYRGQGEKLFF
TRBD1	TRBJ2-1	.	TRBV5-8	TGTGCCAGCATCCCAAGGGACAGGGGCGTTAATGAGCAGTTCTTC	CASIPRDRGVNEQFF
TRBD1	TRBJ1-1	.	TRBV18	TGTGCCAGCTCACCGACGACAGGGGGCAAGACTGAAGCTTTCTTT	CASSPTTGGKTEAFF
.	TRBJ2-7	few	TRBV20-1	TGCAGTGCTATCCATCTGCGGGTCCCCTACTTC	CSAIHLRVPYF
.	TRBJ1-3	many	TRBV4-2	TGTGCCAGCAGCCAAGTAACGGGGTGGGGAAACACCATATATTTT	CASSQVTGWGNTIYF
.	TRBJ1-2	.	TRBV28	TGTGCCAGCAGTCAAGGCGGACAACACTATGGCTACACCTTC	CASSQGGQHYGYTF
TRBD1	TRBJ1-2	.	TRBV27	TGTGCCAGCAGTTTATCGGGACAGGGGTATGGCTACACCTTC	CASSLSGQGYGYTF
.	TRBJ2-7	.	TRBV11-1	TGTGCCAGCAGCTTCAGGGGCAACTCGGTGGAGCAGTACTTC	CASSFRGNSVEQYF
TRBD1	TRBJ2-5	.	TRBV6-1	TGTGCCAGCAGTGACTTGGGGACAGGCCAAGAGACCCAGTACTTC	CASSDLGTGQETQYF
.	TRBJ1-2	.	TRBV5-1	TGCGCCAGCAGCCTGATTTTAGGACGGGATCTGTATGGCTACACCTTC	CASSLILGRDLYGYTF